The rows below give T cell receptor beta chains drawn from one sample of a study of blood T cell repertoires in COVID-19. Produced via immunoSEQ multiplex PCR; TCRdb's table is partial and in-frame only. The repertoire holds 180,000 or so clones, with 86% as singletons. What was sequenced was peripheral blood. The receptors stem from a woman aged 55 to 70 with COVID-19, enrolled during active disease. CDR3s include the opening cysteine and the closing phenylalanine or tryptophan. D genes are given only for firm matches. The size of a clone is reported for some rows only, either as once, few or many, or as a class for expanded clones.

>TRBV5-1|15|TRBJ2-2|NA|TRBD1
CASSLAQGDIGELFF
TGCGCCAGCAGCTTGGCCCAGGGGGATATCGGGGAGCTGTTTTTT
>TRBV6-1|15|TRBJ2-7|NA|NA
CASSEAGGPSYEQYF
TGTGCCAGCAGTGAAGCGGGAGGACCCTCCTACGAGCAGTACTTC
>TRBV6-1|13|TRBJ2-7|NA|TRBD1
CASRETGLGEQYF
TGTGCCAGCAGGGAGACAGGGCTGGGCGAGCAGTACTTC
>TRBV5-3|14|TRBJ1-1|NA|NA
CARSRTGRNTEAFF
TGTGCCAGAAGCCGAACAGGGCGGAACACTGAAGCTTTCTTT
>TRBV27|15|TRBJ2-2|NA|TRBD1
CASRTGTGGIGELFF
TGTGCCAGCAGAACCGGGACAGGGGGCATCGGGGAGCTGTTTTTT
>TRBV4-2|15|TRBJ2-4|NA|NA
CASSQPLGAKNIQYF
TGTGCCAGCAGCCAACCCCTAGGAGCCAAAAACATTCAGTACTTC
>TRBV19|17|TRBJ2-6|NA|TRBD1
CASSTGTGGSGANVLTF
TGTGCCAGTAGTACAGGGACAGGGGGCTCTGGGGCCAACGTCCTGACTTTC
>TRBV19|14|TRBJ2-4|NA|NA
CASSLRGTKNIQYF
TGTGCCAGTAGCCTCCGGGGAACCAAAAACATTCAGTACTTC
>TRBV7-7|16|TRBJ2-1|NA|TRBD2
CASSLWADGGNDEQFF
TGTGCTAGCAGCTTATGGGCGGACGGGGGGAACGATGAGCAGTTCTTC
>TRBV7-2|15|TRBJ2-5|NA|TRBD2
CASRPPGRGQETQYF
TGTGCCAGCAGGCCTCCGGGGCGGGGGCAAGAGACCCAGTACTTC
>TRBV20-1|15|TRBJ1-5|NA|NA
CSASLGPLGNQPQHF
TGCAGTGCTAGTCTAGGTCCATTGGGCAATCAGCCCCAGCATTTT
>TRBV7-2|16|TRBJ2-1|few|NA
CASSWRWESSYNEQFF
TGTGCCAGCAGCTGGCGGTGGGAGAGCTCCTACAATGAGCAGTTCTTC
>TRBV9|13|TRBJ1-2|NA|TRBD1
CASSPSGGSGYTF
TGTGCCAGCAGCCCTTCAGGGGGCTCGGGCTACACCTTC
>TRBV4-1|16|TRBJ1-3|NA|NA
CASSRTPISSGNTIYF
TGCGCCAGCAGCCGGACACCCATAAGCTCTGGAAACACCATATATTTT
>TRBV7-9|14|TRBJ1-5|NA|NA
CASSSGGGNQPQHF
TGTGCCAGCAGCTCCGGGGGGGGCAATCAGCCCCAGCATTTT
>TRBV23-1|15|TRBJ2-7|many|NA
CASSQSSPAAYEQYF
TGCGCCAGCAGTCAATCTTCCCCGGCGGCCTACGAGCAGTACTTC
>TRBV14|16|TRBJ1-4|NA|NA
CASSRARGSLGEKLFF
TGTGCCAGCAGCCGGGCCCGGGGGAGTCTAGGGGAAAAACTGTTTTTT
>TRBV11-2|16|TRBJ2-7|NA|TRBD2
CASSLASAGGHHEQYF
TGTGCCAGCAGCTTAGCGTCGGCGGGAGGGCATCACGAGCAGTACTTC
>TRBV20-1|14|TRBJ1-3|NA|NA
CSASPVGAGNTIYF
TGCAGTGCTAGTCCCGTGGGGGCAGGAAACACCATATATTTT
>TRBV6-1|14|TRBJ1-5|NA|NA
CASSDRDSNQPQHF
TGTGCCAGCAGTGACAGGGATAGCAATCAGCCCCAGCATTTT
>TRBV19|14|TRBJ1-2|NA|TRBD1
CASSPGTVNYGYTF
TGTGCCAGTAGTCCAGGGACAGTTAACTATGGCTACACCTTC
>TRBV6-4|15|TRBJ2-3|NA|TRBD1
CASRAGTGTTDTQYF
TGTGCCAGCAGAGCCGGGACAGGGACCACAGATACGCAGTATTTT
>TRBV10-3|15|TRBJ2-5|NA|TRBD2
CAISESLAGRQTQYF
TGTGCCATCAGTGAGTCTTTAGCGGGAAGACAGACCCAGTACTTC
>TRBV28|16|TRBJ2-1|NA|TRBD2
CASSLWASGGGNEQFF
TGTGCCAGCAGTTTATGGGCTAGCGGGGGCGGGAATGAGCAGTTCTTC
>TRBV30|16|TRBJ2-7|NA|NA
CAWSLGVGPPMGEQYF
TGTGCCTGGAGTTTAGGGGTTGGACCCCCGATGGGCGAGCAGTACTTC
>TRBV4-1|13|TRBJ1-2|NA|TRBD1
CASSQATGRGYTF
TGCGCCAGCAGCCAAGCGACAGGGAGGGGCTACACCTTC
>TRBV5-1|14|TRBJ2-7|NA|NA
CASSLAGDIYEQYF
TGCGCCAGCAGCTTGGCCGGGGACATCTACGAGCAGTACTTC
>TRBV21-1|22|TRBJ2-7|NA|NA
CASSKLVRSGTSGITPTYEQYF
TGTGCCAGCAGCAAATTGGTCCGTTCCGGGACTAGCGGGATCACTCCCACCTACGAGCAGTACTTC
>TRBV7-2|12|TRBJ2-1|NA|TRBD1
CASRRDSNEQFF
TGTGCCAGCAGACGGGACAGCAATGAGCAGTTCTTC
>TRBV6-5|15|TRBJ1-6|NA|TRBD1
CASSLQGTGGTPLHF
TGTGCCAGCAGCTTGCAAGGGACAGGGGGTACACCCCTCCACTTT
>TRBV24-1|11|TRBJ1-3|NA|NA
CATSAGNTIYF
TGTGCCACCAGTGCGGGAAACACCATATATTTT
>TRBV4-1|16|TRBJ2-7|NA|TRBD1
CASSHGRGQGANEQYF
TGCGCCAGCAGCCACGGTCGGGGACAGGGTGCCAACGAGCAGTACTTC
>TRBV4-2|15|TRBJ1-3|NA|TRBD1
CASSQTGAGGNTIYF
TGTGCCAGCAGCCAGACAGGGGCGGGTGGAAACACCATATATTTT
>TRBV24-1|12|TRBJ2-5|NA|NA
CATSAGQETQYF
TGTGCCACCAGTGCGGGGCAAGAGACCCAGTACTTC
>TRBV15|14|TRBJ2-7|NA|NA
CATSTGEGVYEQYF
TGTGCCACCAGCACCGGAGAGGGGGTTTACGAGCAGTACTTC
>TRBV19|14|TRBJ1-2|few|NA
CASSLRFLEGGYTF
TGTGCCAGTAGTCTCCGATTCCTCGAGGGTGGCTACACCTTC
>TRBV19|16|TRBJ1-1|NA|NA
CASSIRRERVNTEAFF
TGTGCCAGTAGTATTAGGCGGGAGAGGGTGAACACTGAAGCTTTCTTT
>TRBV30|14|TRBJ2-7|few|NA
CAWSFGRNSYEQYF
TGTGCCTGGAGTTTTGGCAGGAACTCCTACGAGCAGTACTTC
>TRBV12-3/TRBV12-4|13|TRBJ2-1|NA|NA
CASITRGYNEQFF
TGTGCCAGCATAACTAGAGGCTACAATGAGCAGTTCTTC
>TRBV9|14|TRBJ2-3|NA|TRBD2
CASSPGTTGYTQYF
TGTGCCAGCAGCCCAGGGACTACAGGATATACGCAGTATTTT